This T cell receptor (beta chain) was identified during a study of Graves' ophthalmopathy and Graves' hyperthyroidism. The study's findings and limits: A classifier, a 13-signature model, separated ophthalmopathy from stable hyperthyroidism with 85% to 90% sensitivity and approximately 81% specificity.

As the template, RNA transcripts were used to amplify TCR beta CDR3 regions. Following a first-round RT-PCR that used HTBI primers, a second-round multiplex PCR was carried out. MiXCR, applied by TCRdb to the multiplex PCR reads, yields one record per CDR3 protein. The sample shows a few hundred thousand distinct CDR3 sequences, around a sixth of them seen only once. For donors with ophthalmopathy, the disease showed moderate-to-severe activity, reached CAS ≥3 and NOSPECS ≥4, and had lasted under 3 months. This clonotype was recorded at least ten times. Its antigen is unidentified. The CDR3 sequence is 13 residues long. Trimming shortened V by 7 bases and J by 2 bases, and 8 bases separated the two germline ends.

J is TRBJ2-2 and V is TRBV12-3 or TRBV12-4; D is undetermined. The sequenced sample was peripheral blood. The receptor comes from an adult man with Graves' ophthalmopathy. The CDR3 here is CASTIANTGELFF. DNA of the CDR3: TGTGCCAGCACGATAGCCAACACCGGGGAGCTGTTTTTT.